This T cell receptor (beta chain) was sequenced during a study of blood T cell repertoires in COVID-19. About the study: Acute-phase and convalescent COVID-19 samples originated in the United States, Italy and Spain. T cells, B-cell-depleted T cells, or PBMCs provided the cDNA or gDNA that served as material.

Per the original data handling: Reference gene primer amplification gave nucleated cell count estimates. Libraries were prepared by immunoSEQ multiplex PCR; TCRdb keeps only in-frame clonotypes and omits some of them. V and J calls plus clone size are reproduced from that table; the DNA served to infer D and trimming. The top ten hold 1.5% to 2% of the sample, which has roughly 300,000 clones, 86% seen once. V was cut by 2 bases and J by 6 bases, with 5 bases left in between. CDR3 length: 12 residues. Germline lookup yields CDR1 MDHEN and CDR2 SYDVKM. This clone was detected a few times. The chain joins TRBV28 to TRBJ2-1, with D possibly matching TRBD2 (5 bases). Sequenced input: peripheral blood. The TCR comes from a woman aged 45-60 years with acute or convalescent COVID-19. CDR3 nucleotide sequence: TGTGCCAGCAGTTTAGGACTCAATGAGCAGTTCTTC. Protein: CASSLGLNEQFF. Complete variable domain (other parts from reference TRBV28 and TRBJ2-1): DVKVTQSSRYLVKRTGEKVFLECVQDMDHENMFWYRQDPGLGLRLIYFSYDVKMKEKGDIPEGYSVSREKKERFSLILESASTNQTSMYLCASSLGLNEQFFGPGTRLTVL.